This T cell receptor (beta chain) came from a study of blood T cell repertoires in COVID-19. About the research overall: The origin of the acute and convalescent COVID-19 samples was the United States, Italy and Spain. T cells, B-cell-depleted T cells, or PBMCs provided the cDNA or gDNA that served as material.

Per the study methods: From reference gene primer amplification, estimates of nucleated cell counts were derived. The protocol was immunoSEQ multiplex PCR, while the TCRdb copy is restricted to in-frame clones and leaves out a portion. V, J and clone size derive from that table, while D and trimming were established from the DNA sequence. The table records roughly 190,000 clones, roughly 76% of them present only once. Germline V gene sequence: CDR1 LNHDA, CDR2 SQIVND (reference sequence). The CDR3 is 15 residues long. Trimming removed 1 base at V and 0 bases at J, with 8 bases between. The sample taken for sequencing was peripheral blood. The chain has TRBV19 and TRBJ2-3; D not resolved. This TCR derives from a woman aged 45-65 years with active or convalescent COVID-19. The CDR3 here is CASSIATLSTDTQYF. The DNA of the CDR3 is TGTGCCAGTAGTATAGCAACTCTGAGCACAGATACGCAGTATTTT.